The 25 T cell receptor beta chains reported below all come from one sample, sequenced in a study of spatial heterogeneity in lung cancer. TCRdb re-derived calls from the 5' RACE reads in MiXCR, one entry per CDR3 protein. The sample contains roughly 80,000 distinct CDR3 sequences, roughly 12% of which appear only once. The time point was: sample taken at primary tumor resection. Unsorted samples of tumor, nontumor lung or frozen PBMC had their whole RNA sequenced. This specimen consisted of PBMCs, obtained at surgery. These receptors all stem from a male donor with early-stage non-small cell lung cancer.

The DNA of the CDR3 is TGCAGTGCGGACTCGACAGTCTCCTACAATGAGCAGTTCTTC. As protein: CSADSTVSYNEQFF. The genes are TRBV20-1 and TRBJ2-1, with D perhaps being TRBD1 or TRBD2 (5 bases each). Germline-derived CDR1 and CDR2 are DFQATT and SNEGSKA (reference sequence). The ends were cut back, 6 bases at V and 0 bases at J, with 12 bases in the middle. This CDR3 contains 14 residues.

This clonotype was detected a few times. The rearrangement links TRBV20-1 to TRBJ2-1; 10 positions agree with TRBD2. The CDR3 loop spans 15 amino acids. Germline assignment: CDR1 DFQATT and CDR2 SNEGSKA (reference sequence). Germline trimming cut 1 base from V and 4 bases from J; bases unmatched to any gene: 4. The CDR3 DNA reads TGCAGTGCTAGAGGGCTAGCGGGAGTTTACAATGAGCAGTTCTTC. Its translation: CSARGLAGVYNEQFF.

This chain links TRBV29-1 with TRBJ2-7; possible D gene TRBD1, 5 bases. This CDR3 comprises 12 residues. Deletions cut 4 bases from V and 5 bases from J, with 12 bases between. Germline V gene data show CDR1 as SQVTM and CDR2 as ANQGSEA. The CDR3 reads CSVVRGTHEQYF. CDR3 DNA sequence: TGCAGCGTTGTAAGGGGCACCCACGAGCAGTACTTC.

This clonotype occurred many times. The chain uses TRBV29-1 and TRBJ1-1; possible D gene TRBD1, 5 bases. Trimming left V 5 bases short and J 3 bases short, with 19 bases between. Germline-derived CDR1 and CDR2 are SQVTM and ANQGSEA. This CDR3 has 15 residues. The CDR3 DNA reads TGCAGCGTTCGGACCCCTTCCGGGACCCACACTGAAGCTTTCTTT. Translating gives CSVRTPSGTHTEAFF. Complete variable domain (other parts from reference TRBV29-1 and TRBJ1-1): SAVISQKPSRDICQRGTSLTIQCQVDSQVTMMFWYRQQPGQSLTLIATANQGSEATYESGFVIDKFPISRPNLTFSTLTVSNMSPEDSSIYLCSVRTPSGTHTEAFFGQGTRLTVV.

This rearrangement joins TRBV30 to TRBJ2-7, with D unresolved. V lost 2 bases, J lost 4 bases, and 6 bases lay in between. In germline, CDR1 is GTSNPN, CDR2 SVGIG (reference sequence). The CDR3 contains 11 residues. The CDR3 DNA reads as TGTGCCTGGAGTCTTGTATACGAGCAGTACTTC. Its protein is CAWSLVYEQYF.

The table lists this clonotype with many counts. The CDR3 DNA reads as TGCGCCAGCAGCTTGGGAGGCAGGGTCGTAGACGGAGCTTTCTTT. It specifies CASSLGGRVVDGAFF. The chain combines TRBV5-1 with TRBJ1-1; D is perhaps TRBD1 (5 bases). This CDR3 is 15 amino acids long. Germline lookup yields CDR1 SGHRS and CDR2 YFSETQ. V gave up 0 bases and J gave up 10 bases, with 19 bases separating them.

In its sample, this clonotype was seen once. Since a much larger clone is just one base distant, this may be a read error. This chain joins TRBV25-1 and TRBJ1-1, with TRBD1 matching over 7 bases. This CDR3 has 14 residues. Germline V CDR1 and CDR2: MGHDK, SYGVNS. The CDR3 here is CTSSERQGGTEAFF. CDR3 coding DNA: TGTACCAGCAGTGAGCGACAGGGTGGCACTGAAGCTTTCTTT.

This chain connects TRBV6-5 to TRBJ2-3; possibly TRBD2 for D (5 bases). With 5 bases removed from V and 0 bases from J, the gap between germline ends came to 6 bases. CDR1 is MNHEY and CDR2 is SVGAGI in the germline V gene. The CDR3 spans 13 residues. The CDR3 region is CASSRGSTDTQYF. Here the CDR3 DNA reads TGTGCCAGCAGTCGGGGTAGCACAGATACGCAGTATTTT.

This clonotype has a handful of counts. The CDR3: CSASAGSNYEQYF. The CDR3 coding sequence is TGCAGTGCCTCAGCGGGATCGAACTACGAGCAGTACTTC. The genes are TRBV20-1 and TRBJ2-7, with 7 bases matching TRBD2. CDR1 is DFQATT, CDR2 SNEGSKA, per germline (reference sequence). This CDR3 is built from 13 residues. J gave up 3 bases and V 6 bases, and 8 bases lay outside the gene matches.

The V gene is TRBV19, the J gene TRBJ2-1, with TRBD2 identical over 9 bases. Germline V CDR1 and CDR2: LNHDA, SQIVND (reference sequence). CDR3 length: 16 amino acids. Losses at the gene ends were 1 base for V and 2 bases for J; bases not matched to a gene: 3. The CDR3 is CASSIGAGGPYNEQFF. CDR3 DNA sequence: TGTGCCAGTAGTATAGGGGCGGGAGGGCCCTACAATGAGCAGTTCTTC.

This CDR3 reads CSVAVTESTEGQYF. The DNA for the CDR3 is TGCAGCGTTGCTGTGACAGAATCCACTGAGGGGCAGTACTTC. The gene calls are TRBV29-1 and TRBJ2-7; D may correspond to TRBD1 or TRBD2 (5 bases each). CDR1 is SQVTM, CDR2 ANQGSEA, per germline. The CDR3 is 14 amino acids. V was cut by 4 bases and J by 9 bases, with 22 bases left in between.

This clonotype was observed many times. The chain links TRBV29-1 to TRBJ2-7, with 7 bases fitting TRBD1. CDR1 and CDR2 from the germline V gene are SQVTM and ANQGSEA. With 6 bases clipped from V and 6 bases from J, the junction kept 5 bases outside the gene matches. The CDR3 is made up of 11 amino acids. CDR3 sequence: CSVGTAGEQYF. For the CDR3, the DNA is TGCAGCGTCGGGACAGCCGGCGAGCAGTACTTC.

The chain has TRBV6-6 and TRBJ1-1; D is possibly TRBD1 (6 bases). The CDR3 has 13 amino acids. From germline, CDR1 is MNHNY and CDR2 SVGAGI (reference sequence). The V end lost 5 bases, the J end lost 1 base, and 8 bases lay between the germline ends. The CDR3 coding sequence is TGTGCCAGCAGTCCGACAGGGAACACTGAAGCTTTCTTT. Its translation: CASSPTGNTEAFF.

In this sample, this clonotype turned up many times. The J gene is TRBJ1-5, the V gene TRBV20-1, with D possibly TRBD1 on 5 matching bases. Trimming pared 4 bases from V and 6 bases from J, leaving 13 bases between. The CDR3 sequence is 13 residues long. Germline assignment: CDR1 DFQATT and CDR2 SNEGSKA (reference sequence). This CDR3 reads CSAIQMGGQPQHF. The CDR3 DNA is TGCAGTGCTATCCAGATGGGGGGTCAGCCCCAGCATTTT.

This clonotype was observed a few times. The V and J genes are TRBV24-1 and TRBJ1-1; perhaps TRBD1 as D (6 bases). This CDR3 has 15 amino acids. CDR1 KGHDR and CDR2 SFDVKD come from the germline V gene. V lost 5 bases and J lost 1, with 13 bases in between. Written as DNA, the CDR3 is TGTGCCACCAGTGCCCTCCTGACAGGGAACACTGAAGCTTTCTTT. It yields the protein CATSALLTGNTEAFF.

This clonotype was picked up a small number of times. The chain uses TRBV10-2 and TRBJ2-5; a weak D match, TRBD1 (6 bases). The CDR3 extends over 13 amino acids. V dropped 6 bases and J dropped 2 bases, with 10 bases sitting between them. CDR1 is WSHSY, CDR2 SAAADI, per germline. CDR3 bases: TGCGCCAGCAGAGCAGGGGTACAAGAGACCCAGTACTTC. This translates into CASRAGVQETQYF.

In this sample, this clonotype turned up a few times. The rearrangement uses TRBV24-1 and TRBJ2-5; D gene uncertain. The CDR3 totals 15 residues. Germline assignment: CDR1 KGHDR and CDR2 SFDVKD. Between the trimmed V and J ends, which lost 3 bases and 2 bases, there was a span of 12 bases. The CDR3 is CATSDAGPNQETQYF. For the CDR3, the DNA is TGTGCCACCAGTGATGCCGGGCCTAATCAAGAGACCCAGTACTTC.

This chain links TRBV11-2 with TRBJ2-7; a weak D match, TRBD1 (6 bases). This CDR3 comprises 12 residues. Looked up from germline, CDR1 is SGHAT and CDR2 is FQNNGV. V was trimmed by 6 bases and J by 1 base, leaving 7 bases between them. For the CDR3, the DNA is TGTGCCAGCAGTGACAGGTCCTACGAGCAGTACTTC. Its translation: CASSDRSYEQYF.

A few counts support this clonotype. The chain uses TRBV30 and TRBJ2-6; D is undetermined. The CDR3 runs to 12 residues. CDR1 and CDR2 from the germline V gene are GTSNPN and SVGIG (reference sequence). Trimming removed 3 bases at V and 2 bases at J, with 2 bases between. CDR3 nucleotide sequence: TGTGCCTGGAGCCCTGGGGCCAACGTCCTGACTTTC. This codes for CAWSPGANVLTF.

This clonotype turned up a few times. The DNA for the CDR3 is TGCGCCAGCAGCTTTTTTGTAGCGGGGGCCCCTACCAATGAGCAGTTCTTC. It encodes CASSFFVAGAPTNEQFF. The rearrangement uses TRBV5-1 and TRBJ2-1; 9 bases line up with TRBD2. This CDR3 spans 17 amino acids. The V segment lost 2 bases and the J segment 6 bases; nucleotides outside the gene matches: 12. Looked up from germline, CDR1 is SGHRS and CDR2 is YFSETQ.

This clonotype was seen ten or more times. V and J are TRBV7-9 and TRBJ1-4; D is unclear. The CDR3 consists of 12 residues. V gave up 3 bases and J gave up 8 bases, with 7 bases separating them. Germline V gene data show CDR1 as SEHNR and CDR2 as FQNEAQ (reference sequence). For the CDR3, the DNA is TGTGCCAGCAGCTTCTTAAGGGAAAAACTGTTTTTT. This codes for CASSFLREKLFF.

At least ten counts were recorded for this clonotype. J is TRBJ1-1 and V is TRBV5-1, with TRBD1 matching 7 bases. Germline V gene lookup returns CDR1 SGHRS and CDR2 YFSETQ. This CDR3 region has 14 residues. V shed 4 bases and J 2 bases; nucleotides not matched to a gene: 5. The chain's CDR3 is CASSTGQFNTEAFF. The CDR3 DNA reads TGCGCCAGCAGCACGGGACAGTTTAACACTGAAGCTTTCTTT.

This clonotype has a count of ten or more. V and J are TRBV6-1 and TRBJ2-1; D is possibly TRBD1 or TRBD2 (6 bases each). Trimming took 2 bases from V and 4 from J, leaving 12 bases between them. The germline gives CDR1 MNHNS, CDR2 SASEGT. This CDR3 has 15 residues. The CDR3 DNA is TGTGCCAGCAGTGAATTGAGGGGGGCTTACAATGAGCAGTTCTTC. It is translated as CASSELRGAYNEQFF.

This clonotype was seen a handful of times. The CDR3 region is CASSPRREEDTQYF. DNA for the CDR3: TGTGCCAGCAGCCCTCGAAGGGAGGAAGATACGCAGTATTTT. V and J are TRBV7-3 and TRBJ2-3; TRBD2 might be the D (6 bases). Trimming took 5 bases from V and 5 from J, leaving 14 bases between them. CDR1 and CDR2 (germline): SGHTA, FQGTGA. The CDR3 has 14 residues. Combining the CDR3 with reference TRBV7-3 and TRBJ2-3 gives the whole variable domain GAGVSQTPSNKVTEKGKYVELRCDPISGHTALYWYRQSLGQGPEFLIYFQGTGAADDSGLPNDRFFAVRPEGSVSTLKIQRTERGDSAVYLCASSPRREEDTQYFGPGTRLTVL.

Judged by abundance, this clonotype is medium-sized. The V call is TRBV3-1, the J call TRBJ2-1; D remains ambiguous. Trimming pared 3 bases from V and 0 bases from J, leaving 12 bases between. Looked up from germline, CDR1 is LGHDT and CDR2 is YNNKEL (reference sequence). The length of the CDR3 is 16 residues. For the CDR3, the DNA is TGTGCCAGCAGCCATTCAGGTCAAACCTCCTACAATGAGCAGTTCTTC. It encodes CASSHSGQTSYNEQFF.